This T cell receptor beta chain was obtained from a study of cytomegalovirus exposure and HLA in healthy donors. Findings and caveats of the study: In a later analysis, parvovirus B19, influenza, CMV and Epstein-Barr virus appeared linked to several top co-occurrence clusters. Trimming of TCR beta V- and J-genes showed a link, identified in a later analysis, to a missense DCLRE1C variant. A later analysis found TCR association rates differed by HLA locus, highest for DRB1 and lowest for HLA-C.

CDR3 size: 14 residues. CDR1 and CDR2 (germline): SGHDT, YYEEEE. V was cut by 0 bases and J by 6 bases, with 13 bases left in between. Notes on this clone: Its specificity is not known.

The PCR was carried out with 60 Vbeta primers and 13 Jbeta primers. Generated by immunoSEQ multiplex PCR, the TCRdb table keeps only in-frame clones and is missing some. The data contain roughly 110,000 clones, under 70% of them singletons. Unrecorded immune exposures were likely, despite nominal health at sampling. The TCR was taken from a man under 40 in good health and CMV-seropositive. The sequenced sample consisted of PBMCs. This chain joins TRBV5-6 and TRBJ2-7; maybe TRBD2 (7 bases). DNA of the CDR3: TGTGCCAGCAGCTTGGTTGGGGGGGCGGGCGAGCAGTACGTC. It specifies CASSLVGGAGEQYV.